This passage covers 28 T cell receptor beta chains from one sample sequenced in a study of T-cell memory formation after mild COVID-19. One entry per CDR3 protein results from TCRdb running MiXCR on the 5' RACE reads. Of around 340,000 distinct CDR3 sequences in the sample, roughly 15% were seen once. The sample was PBMCs or a T cell subset sorted from them (not recorded which). Every receptor here comes from a man aged 18 to 30 who had mild COVID-19 (a few samples of this study predate the infection). Cell type and time point are not known.

This clonotype showed up just once. The chain carries TRBV4-1 and TRBJ2-7; no clear D. The germline V and J ends were trimmed by 1 base and 6 bases, with 16 bases remaining between them. Germline CDR1 and CDR2: MGHRA and YSYEKL. This CDR3 is built from 15 residues. The CDR3 loop is CASSQVYRAASEQYV. Here the CDR3 DNA reads TGCGCCAGCAGCCAAGTGTATCGGGCCGCCAGCGAGCAGTACGTC.

The chain employs TRBV29-1 and TRBJ2-1, with 10 bases fitting TRBD1. CDR1 is SQVTM, CDR2 ANQGSEA, per germline. The CDR3 has 15 residues. J gave up 6 bases and V 4 bases, and 9 bases lay outside the gene matches. DNA of the CDR3: TGCAGCGTTGTATCGGGACAGGGGTACATCAATGAGCAGTTCTTC. Amino acids: CSVVSGQGYINEQFF.

The chain has TRBV6-2 or TRBV6-3 and TRBJ2-1; the match to TRBD1 covers 7 bases. J gave up 0 bases and V 5 bases, and 7 bases lay outside the gene matches. This CDR3 region has 16 residues. Germline CDR1 is MNHEY and CDR2 is SVGEGT. The CDR3 nucleotides read TGTGCCAGCAGTACCCGGACAGGCAGCTCCTACAATGAGCAGTTCTTC. This gives the protein CASSTRTGSSYNEQFF.

This chain links TRBV24-1 with TRBJ2-3; 9 bases align to TRBD1. The germline CDR1 and CDR2 sequences are KGHDR and SFDVKD. The CDR3 is 15 amino acids. The junction had 3 bases not matched to a gene; V was cut back by 3 bases and J by 3 bases. Here the CDR3 reads CATSDPGTGTDTQYF. DNA of the CDR3: TGTGCCACCAGTGATCCCGGGACAGGGACAGATACGCAGTATTTT.

The chain carries TRBV28 and TRBJ1-1; tentative D call: TRBD1 (6 bases). Germline V gene data show CDR1 as MDHEN and CDR2 as SYDVKM. The CDR3 sequence is 14 residues long. Deletions cut 8 bases from V and 1 base from J, with 14 bases between. As DNA, the CDR3 is TGTGCCAGCTGTCGGGGGGCTTCGAACACTGAAGCTTTCTTT. Its protein is CASCRGASNTEAFF.

There are a few counts of this clonotype. The CDR3 protein is CASSLGIQGPQHF. In DNA form, the CDR3 reads TGTGCCAGCAGTTTGGGGATTCAGGGTCCCCAGCATTTT. The genes are TRBV12-3 or TRBV12-4 and TRBJ1-5; possibly TRBD1 for D (5 bases). The V gene lost 3 bases and the J gene lost 10 bases, with 13 bases spanning the gap. The CDR3 has 13 residues.

Many counts were recorded for this clonotype. The rearrangement uses TRBV7-9 and TRBJ2-1; 10 nucleotides line up with TRBD1. Trimming at V came to 5 bases and at J to 8 bases, leaving 12 bases not matched to a gene. Germline CDR1 reads SEHNR; CDR2 reads FQNEAQ (reference sequence). The CDR3 spans 16 residues. The CDR3: CASSPRSGQGLDEQFF. DNA of the CDR3: TGTGCCAGCAGCCCCCGATCGGGACAGGGGTTGGATGAGCAGTTCTTC.

This chain joins TRBV6-6 and TRBJ2-1; 15 bases are a match to TRBD2. The CDR3 runs 16 residues. The J segment lost 15 bases and the V segment lost 8 bases, leaving 17 bases of the junction unmatched. The germline CDR1 and CDR2 sequences are MNHNY and SVGAGI (reference sequence). As DNA, the CDR3 is TGTGCCAGCCGATACGGACTAGCGGGGGGGGTGGCTAGTGGGTTCTTC. Protein sequence: CASRYGLAGGVASGFF.

This clonotype showed up many times. The rearrangement joins TRBV15 to TRBJ2-2; weak D call: TRBD1 (7 bases). The CDR3 totals 16 residues. The germline V gene has CDR1 LNHNV and CDR2 YYDKDF (reference sequence). V lost 6 bases and J lost 5, with 19 bases in between. Here the CDR3 reads CATRLGGGAWTGELFF. CDR3 nucleotides: TGTGCCACCAGACTTGGAGGGGGCGCCTGGACCGGGGAGCTGTTTTTT. Drawing the rest from reference TRBV15 and TRBJ2-2, the complete variable domain is DAMVIQNPRYQVTQFGKPVTLSCSQTLNHNVMYWYQQKSSQAPKLLFHYYDKDFNNEADTPDNFQSRRPNTSFCFLDIRSPGLGDTAMYLCATRLGGGAWTGELFFGEGSRLTVL.

This clonotype has only a few counts. J is TRBJ1-1 and V is TRBV7-9; D is uncertain. V was pared by 0 bases and J by 1 base, with 9 bases between. The CDR3 has 15 residues. The germline CDR1 and CDR2 sequences are SEHNR and FQNEAQ (reference sequence). CDR3 sequence: CASSLAGIWNTEAFF. CDR3 DNA: TGTGCCAGCAGCTTAGCTGGCATATGGAACACTGAAGCTTTCTTT.

This chain uses TRBV20-1 with TRBJ2-7; D unclear. Germline V CDR1 and CDR2: DFQATT, SNEGSKA (reference sequence). V was trimmed by 0 bases and J by 5 bases, leaving 11 bases between them. This CDR3 is 13 amino acids long. The CDR3 sequence is CSARDTLDDEQYV. DNA for the CDR3: TGCAGTGCTAGAGATACCCTTGACGACGAGCAGTACGTC.

The chain carries TRBV5-1 and TRBJ1-1; D is possibly TRBD1 (6 bases). Between the trimmed V and J ends, which lost 4 bases and 2 bases, there was a span of 12 bases. The CDR3 length is 14 residues. CDR1 and CDR2 from the germline V gene are SGHRS and YFSETQ. Here the CDR3 reads CASSAGHVNTEAFF. The CDR3 DNA sequence: TGCGCCAGCAGCGCGGGACACGTTAACACTGAAGCTTTCTTT.

This clonotype has only a few counts. The CDR3 protein is CSAASTSSWETQYF. The CDR3 DNA follows: TGCAGCGCCGCCTCGACTAGCTCGTGGGAGACCCAGTACTTC. This chain connects TRBV29-1 to TRBJ2-5, with 7 bases that match TRBD2. Germline V gene data show CDR1 as SQVTM and CDR2 as ANQGSEA. V lost 7 bases and J lost 5; bases outside the gene matches: 13. The CDR3 consists of 14 residues.

The table lists this clonotype with many counts. The rearrangement links TRBV12-3 or TRBV12-4 to TRBJ2-2; 7 bases are shared with TRBD2. The CDR3 consists of 13 residues. V gave up 3 bases and J gave up 9 bases; unmatched junction bases: 4. The CDR3 DNA is TGTGCCAGCAGTTTCCGGGGGGTCCGGGAGCTGTTTTTT. Translated: CASSFRGVRELFF.

The rearrangement joins TRBV29-1 to TRBJ2-5; 15 nucleotides match TRBD2. V was clipped by 6 bases and J by 5 bases; unmatched bases: 7. Germline CDR1 reads SQVTM; CDR2 reads ANQGSEA. The CDR3 consists of 15 residues. The CDR3 here is CSVGTSGGIIETQYF. CDR3 nucleotides: TGCAGCGTGGGGACTAGCGGGGGGATAATCGAGACCCAGTACTTC.

This clonotype has only a few counts. The V call is TRBV5-1, the J call TRBJ1-1; 7 bases align to TRBD1. The CDR3 has 13 amino acids. Trimming cost V 3 bases and J 7 bases; bases outside gene matches: 6. Germline CDR1 is SGHRS and CDR2 is YFSETQ. DNA of the CDR3: TGCGCCAGCAGCTCCGGACAGGTGGGTGAAGCTTTCTTT. This encodes CASSSGQVGEAFF.

The chain has TRBV6-2 or TRBV6-3 and TRBJ2-7; possible D gene TRBD1, 6 bases. V gave up 7 bases and J gave up 2 bases, with 15 bases separating them. Germline V gene data show CDR1 as MNHEY and CDR2 as SVGEGT. The CDR3 totals 14 residues. Here the CDR3 reads CASNIQGSTYEQYF. CDR3 sequence (DNA): TGTGCCAGCAATATACAGGGAAGCACCTACGAGCAGTACTTC.

A few counts support this clonotype. This sequence joins TRBV11-2 and TRBJ1-1; D unresolved. This CDR3 is 16 amino acids long. Germline V gives CDR1 SGHAT, CDR2 FQNNGV. Trimming cost V 1 base and J 0 bases, with 12 bases left between them. The CDR3 is CASSLVGRGMNTEAFF. Written as DNA, the CDR3 is TGTGCCAGCAGCTTAGTAGGTCGGGGAATGAACACTGAAGCTTTCTTT.

In this sample, this clonotype turned up a few times. The chain has TRBV5-1 and TRBJ1-1, with 7 bases matching TRBD1. V was clipped by 2 bases and J by 3 bases; unmatched bases: 7. The germline gives CDR1 SGHRS, CDR2 YFSETQ. The CDR3 spans 15 residues. The DNA for the CDR3 is TGCGCCAGCAGCTTACAGGGGCGGCGAGACACTGAAGCTTTCTTT. Translating it yields CASSLQGRRDTEAFF.

There are a few counts of this clonotype. This chain uses TRBV29-1 with TRBJ1-2, with a possible D match to TRBD1 (5 bases). The V gene lost 4 bases and the J gene lost 4 bases, with 13 bases spanning the gap. Germline values: CDR1 SQVTM, CDR2 ANQGSEA. This CDR3 is 13 amino acids long. The CDR3 DNA reads as TGCAGCGTTGGCCTGGGACTTTTCTATGGCTACACCTTC. It translates to CSVGLGLFYGYTF.

V and J are TRBV3-1 and TRBJ1-2; 7 nucleotides match TRBD1. CDR1 and CDR2 (germline): LGHDT, YNNKEL (reference sequence). V shed 2 bases, J shed 2 bases, and the junction held 2 bases outside the gene matches. The CDR3 runs 14 residues. The CDR3 sequence is CASSQPDRNYGYTF. The CDR3, as DNA: TGTGCCAGCAGCCAACCGGACAGGAACTATGGCTACACCTTC.

The chain links TRBV2 to TRBJ2-2; D is uncertain. This CDR3 spans 16 amino acids. Per germline, CDR1 SNHLY and CDR2 FYNNEI. Trimming removed 2 bases at V and 6 bases at J, with 16 bases between. CDR3 bases: TGTGCCAGCAGTGAACGGCCGGCGGCAGGTTCCGGGGAGCTGTTTTTT. Translated: CASSERPAAGSGELFF.

The chain combines TRBV12-5 with TRBJ1-2; D ambiguous. The germline V gene encodes CDR1 LGHNT and CDR2 FRNRAP. V gave up 6 bases and J gave up 7 bases, with 15 bases separating them. This CDR3 has 13 residues. CDR3 sequence (DNA): TGTGCTAGTGGCCTTACGTTACTGGCTGGCTACACCTTC. This sequence encodes CASGLTLLAGYTF. Complete variable domain (other parts from reference TRBV12-5 and TRBJ1-2): DARVTQTPRHKVTEMGQEVTMRCQPILGHNTVFWYRQTMMQGLELLAYFRNRAPLDDSGMPKDRFSAEMPDATLATLKIQPSEPRDSAVYFCASGLTLLAGYTFGSGTRLTVV.

This clonotype has just a few counts. This chain links TRBV24-1 with TRBJ1-1; 9 positions match TRBD1. The CDR3 spans 13 residues. V trimming: 3 bases; J trimming: 10 bases; junction bases outside the gene matches: 5. Germline V CDR1 and CDR2: KGHDR, SFDVKD. CDR3 nucleotide sequence: TGTGCCACCAGTGATAGTACAGGGGGCCGAGCTTTCTTT. Translating gives CATSDSTGGRAFF.

This clonotype appeared a few times. The chain couples TRBV4-3 to TRBJ2-3; a weak D match, TRBD1 (6 bases). Trimming took off 4 bases at V and 3 bases at J, with 11 bases between the two ends. This CDR3 region has 14 residues. The germline gives CDR1 LGHNA, CDR2 YSLEER. The CDR3 region is CASSRLQGTDTQYF. CDR3 in DNA: TGCGCCAGCAGCCGGTTACAGGGTACAGATACGCAGTATTTT.

The chain has TRBV6-2 or TRBV6-3 and TRBJ2-5; D is undetermined. Trimming took 0 bases from V and 4 from J, leaving 12 bases between them. Looked up from germline, CDR1 is MNHEY and CDR2 is SVGEGT. The CDR3 is 15 amino acids. Written as DNA, the CDR3 is TGTGCCAGCAGTTACTCGTGGACGCGGCGAGAGACCCAGTACTTC. Its translation is CASSYSWTRRETQYF.

In its sample, this clonotype was seen many times. J is TRBJ2-7 and V is TRBV13; D unclear. Germline V gene data show CDR1 as PRHDT and CDR2 as FYEKMQ (reference sequence). The CDR3 runs 15 residues. V shed 5 bases and J shed 0 bases, with 14 bases lying between them. The CDR3 protein is CASSRGYPLSYEQYF. The CDR3 DNA reads TGTGCCAGCAGCCGCGGATACCCGCTCTCCTACGAGCAGTACTTC. Together with reference TRBV13 and TRBJ2-7, the CDR3 gives the full variable domain: AAGVIQSPRHLIKEKRETATLKCYPIPRHDTVYWYQQGPGQDPQFLISFYEKMQSDKGSIPDRFSAQQFSDYHSELNMSSLELGDSALYFCASSRGYPLSYEQYFGPGTRLTVT.

This clonotype was detected a few times. The chain links TRBV2 to TRBJ1-1; 7 nucleotides align to TRBD1. The CDR3 extends over 14 amino acids. V trimming: 11 bases; J trimming: 4 bases; junction bases outside the gene matches: 13. Per germline, CDR1 SNHLY and CDR2 FYNNEI. The CDR3 loop is CAPIGGQLSTEAFF. The CDR3 DNA follows: TGTGCCCCCATCGGGGGACAGTTGAGCACTGAAGCTTTCTTT.